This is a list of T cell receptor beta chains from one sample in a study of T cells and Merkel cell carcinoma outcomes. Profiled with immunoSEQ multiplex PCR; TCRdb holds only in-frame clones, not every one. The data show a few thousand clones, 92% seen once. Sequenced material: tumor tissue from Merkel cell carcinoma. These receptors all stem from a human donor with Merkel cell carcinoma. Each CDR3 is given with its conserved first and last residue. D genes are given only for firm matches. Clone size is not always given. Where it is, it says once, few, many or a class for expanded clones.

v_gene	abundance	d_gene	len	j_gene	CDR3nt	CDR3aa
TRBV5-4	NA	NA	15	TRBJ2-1	TGTGCCAGCAGCCCCCGGGACCCAACCTACAATGAGCAGTTCTTC	CASSPRDPTYNEQFF
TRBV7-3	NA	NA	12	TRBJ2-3	TGTGCCAGCAGCTCCCAGGGGGATACGCAGTATTTT	CASSSQGDTQYF
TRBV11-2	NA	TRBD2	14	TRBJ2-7	TGTGCCAGCAGCTTACTAGCGGGGGGCCACGAGCAGTACTTC	CASSLLAGGHEQYF
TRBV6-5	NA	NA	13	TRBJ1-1	TGTGCCAGCAGTTACGTCCGGGGGACTGAAGCTTTCTTT	CASSYVRGTEAFF
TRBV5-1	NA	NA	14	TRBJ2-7	TGCGCCAGCAGCCTGGTAGAGGTCTCCTACGAGCAGTACTTC	CASSLVEVSYEQYF
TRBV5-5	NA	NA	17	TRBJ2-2	TGTGCCAGCAGCTTGTTTGTTGGGGGATGGAACACCGGGGAGCTGTTTTTT	CASSLFVGGWNTGELFF
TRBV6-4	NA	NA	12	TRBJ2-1	TGTGCCAGCAGTGACGCTTACAATGAGCAGTTCTTC	CASSDAYNEQFF
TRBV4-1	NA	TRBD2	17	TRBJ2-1	TGCGCCAGCAGCCAAGTCCGGGGAGCGGGAACATACAATGAGCAGTTCTTC	CASSQVRGAGTYNEQFF
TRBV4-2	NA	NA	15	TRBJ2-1	TGTGCCAGCAGCCAAGATCAGGGTAGTTACAATGAGCAGTTCTTC	CASSQDQGSYNEQFF
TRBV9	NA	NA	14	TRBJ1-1	TGTGCCAGCAGCCTTGACACCATGAACACTGAAGCTTTCTTT	CASSLDTMNTEAFF
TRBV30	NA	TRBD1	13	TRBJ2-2	TGTGCCAGGACAGGGGCTATCCCCGGGGAGCTGTTTTTT	CARTGAIPGELFF
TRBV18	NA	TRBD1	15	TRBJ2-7	TGTGCCAGCTCACCGGCCGGGACAGGGGAGTACGAGCAGTACTTC	CASSPAGTGEYEQYF
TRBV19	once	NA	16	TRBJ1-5	TGTGCCAGTAGTATTCTGGCCAGGGGAAGAGATCAGCCCCAGCATTTT	CASSILARGRDQPQHF
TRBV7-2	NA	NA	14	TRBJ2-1	TGTGCCAGCAGCTTAGCGGTAGGCGCTAACGAGCAGTTCTTC	CASSLAVGANEQFF
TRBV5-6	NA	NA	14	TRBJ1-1	TGTGCCAGCAGCTTGGGACTTATGAACACTGAAGCTTTCTTT	CASSLGLMNTEAFF
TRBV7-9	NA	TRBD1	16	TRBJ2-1	TGTGCCAGCAGCTTAGGGGGACAGACGTTCTACAATGAGCAGTTCTTC	CASSLGGQTFYNEQFF
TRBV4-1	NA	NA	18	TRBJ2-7	TGCGCCAGCAGCCAAGGACAATCGACAGGCCAGATTAATTACGAGCAGTACTTC	CASSQGQSTGQINYEQYF
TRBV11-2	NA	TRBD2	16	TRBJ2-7	TGTGCCAGCAGCATATCACCGGGACTAGCGCCGTACGAGCAGTACTTC	CASSISPGLAPYEQYF
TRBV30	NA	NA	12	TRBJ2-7	TGTGCCTGGGCCCGGGGGTCCTACGAGCAGTACTTC	CAWARGSYEQYF
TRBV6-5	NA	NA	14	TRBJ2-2	TGTGCCAGCAGCACAGTGGCCAGCACCGGGGAGCTGTTTTTT	CASSTVASTGELFF
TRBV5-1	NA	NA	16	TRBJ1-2	TGCGCCAGCAGCTTGGAAGGTGGAGTCTTGAGGTATGGCTACACCTTC	CASSLEGGVLRYGYTF
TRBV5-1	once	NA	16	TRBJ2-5	TGCGCCAGCAGCTCCGAATCCCCGGGGGCTGGAGAGACCCAGTACTTC	CASSSESPGAGETQYF
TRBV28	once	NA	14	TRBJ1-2	TGTGCCAGCAGCCTTACGACAGGTGGCTATGGCTACACCTTC	CASSLTTGGYGYTF
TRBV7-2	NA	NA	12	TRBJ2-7	TGTGCCAGCAGCCCCAGCTCCTACGAGCAGTACTTC	CASSPSSYEQYF
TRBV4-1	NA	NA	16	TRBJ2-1	TGCGCCAGCAGCCAACAGTCGGGGAGGACCCACAATGAGCAGTTCTTC	CASSQQSGRTHNEQFF
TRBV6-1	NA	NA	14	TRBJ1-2	TGTGCCAGCAGTGAAGGACAGGTTAACTATGGCTACACCTTC	CASSEGQVNYGYTF
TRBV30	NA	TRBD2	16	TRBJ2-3	TGTGCCTGGAGTAAGGGACTAGCGGGGTCCACAGATACGCAGTATTTT	CAWSKGLAGSTDTQYF
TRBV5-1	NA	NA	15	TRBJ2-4	TGCGCCAGCAGCGAGCCCATAGTGGGTGAAAACATTCAGTACTTC	CASSEPIVGENIQYF
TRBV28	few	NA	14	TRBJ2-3	TGTGCCAGCAGTTTAATGGGGAGCACAGATACGCAGTATTTT	CASSLMGSTDTQYF
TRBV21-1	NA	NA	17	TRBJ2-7	TGTGCCAGCAGCCTAAGGGAGGGATTGAATCGCTCCTACGAGCAGTACTTC	CASSLREGLNRSYEQYF